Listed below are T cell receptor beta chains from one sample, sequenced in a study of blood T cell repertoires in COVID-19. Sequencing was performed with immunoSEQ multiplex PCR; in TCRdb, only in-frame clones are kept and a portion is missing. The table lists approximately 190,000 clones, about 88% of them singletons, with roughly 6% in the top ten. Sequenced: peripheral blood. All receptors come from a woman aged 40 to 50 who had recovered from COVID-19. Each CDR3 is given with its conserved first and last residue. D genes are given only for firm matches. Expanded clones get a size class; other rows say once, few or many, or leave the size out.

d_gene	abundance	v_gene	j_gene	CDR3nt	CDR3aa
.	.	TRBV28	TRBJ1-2	TGTGCCAGCAGTTCCGGACAGAGTAGGTATGGCTACACCTTC	CASSSGQSRYGYTF
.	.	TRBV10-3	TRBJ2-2	TGTGCCATCTCTATCCGGGACACCGAGAACACCGGGGAGCTGTTTTTT	CAISIRDTENTGELFF
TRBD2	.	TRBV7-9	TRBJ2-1	TGTGCCAGCAGCCTCTTAGCGGGAGGGCATTCTTTCGATGAGCAGTTCTTC	CASSLLAGGHSFDEQFF
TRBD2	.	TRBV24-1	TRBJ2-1	TGTGCCACCAGTGATTTTTCAGCGGGAGTCCTCGATGAGCAGTTCTTC	CATSDFSAGVLDEQFF
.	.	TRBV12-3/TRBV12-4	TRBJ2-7	TGTGCCAGCAGTTTATCCTTTACCTACGAGCAGTACTTC	CASSLSFTYEQYF
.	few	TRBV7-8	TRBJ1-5	TGTGCCAGCAGCTTAGCCCGGGCGGACTCCAATCAGCCCCAGCATTTT	CASSLARADSNQPQHF
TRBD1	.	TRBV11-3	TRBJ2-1	TGTGCCAGCAGCGCGGGACAGGGGGGTTACAATGAGCAGTTCTTC	CASSAGQGGYNEQFF
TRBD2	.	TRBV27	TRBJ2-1	TGTGCCAGCAGCAGGGGACTAGCGGGCAATGAGCAGTTCTTC	CASSRGLAGNEQFF
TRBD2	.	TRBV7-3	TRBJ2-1	TGTGCCAGCAGCTTATTCTTAGCGGGAGGGCTAGACGAGCAGTTCTTC	CASSLFLAGGLDEQFF
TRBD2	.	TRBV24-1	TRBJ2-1	TGTGCCACCAGTGATTTGACTAGCGACAACAATGAGCAGTTCTTC	CATSDLTSDNNEQFF
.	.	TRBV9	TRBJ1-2	TGTGCCAGCAGCGCCGACGGCAGGGCTAACTATGGCTACACCTTC	CASSADGRANYGYTF
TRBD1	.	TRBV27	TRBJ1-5	TGTGCCAGCAGACGACAGGGGGCGGGAAATCAGCCCCAGCATTTT	CASRRQGAGNQPQHF
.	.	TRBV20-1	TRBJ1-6	TGCAGTGCTAGCGAGGGTTCACCCCTCCACTTT	CSASEGSPLHF
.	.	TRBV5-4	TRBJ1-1	TGTGCCAGCAGCCCGGGGGGGATACAGGGGAACACTGAAGCTTTCTTT	CASSPGGIQGNTEAFF
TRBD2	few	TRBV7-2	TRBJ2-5	TGTGCCAGCAGCCCGACTAGCGGGATAGAGACCCAGTACTTC	CASSPTSGIETQYF
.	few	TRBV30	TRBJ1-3	TGTGCCTGGAGTCGTAGACACTCTCCTGGAAACACCATATATTTT	CAWSRRHSPGNTIYF
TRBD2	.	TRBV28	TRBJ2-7	TGTGCCAGTGGGGTGAGGGAGGGATACTACGAGCAGTACTTC	CASGVREGYYEQYF
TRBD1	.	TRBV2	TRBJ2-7	TGTGCCAGCGGGACAGGGGGCATCACGAGGGAGCAGTACTTC	CASGTGGITREQYF
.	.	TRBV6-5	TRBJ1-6	TGTGCCAGCAGGGGAACAGGGTCACCCCTCCACTTT	CASRGTGSPLHF
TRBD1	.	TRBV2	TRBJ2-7	TGTGCCAGCAGTGGGACAGGATACGAGCAGTACTTC	CASSGTGYEQYF
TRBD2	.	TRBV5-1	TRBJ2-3	TGCGCCAGCAGCCTCGGGACTAGCGGGAGGGCCTTCACAGATACGCAGTATTTT	CASSLGTSGRAFTDTQYF
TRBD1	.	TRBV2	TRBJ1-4	TGTGCCAGCAGTCCAATCCTGACAGGGGCAAATGAAAAACTGTTTTTT	CASSPILTGANEKLFF
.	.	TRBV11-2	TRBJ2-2	TGTGCCAGCAGCCTAAGCCGGGGCACCGGGGAGCTGTTTTTT	CASSLSRGTGELFF
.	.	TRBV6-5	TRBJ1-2	TGTGCCAGCACCCAAGGGGGCTATGGCTACACCTTC	CASTQGGYGYTF
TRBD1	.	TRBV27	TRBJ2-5	TGTGCCAGCAGTTCCGGACAGGGGAGCCCCCAAGAGACCCAGTACTTC	CASSSGQGSPQETQYF
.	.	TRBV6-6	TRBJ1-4	TGTGCCAGCAGGGCGGGCCTGGGGAATGAAAAACTGTTTTTT	CASRAGLGNEKLFF
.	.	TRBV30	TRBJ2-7	TGTGCCTGGAGTGTGCAGGATAATTCCTACGAGCAGTACTTC	CAWSVQDNSYEQYF
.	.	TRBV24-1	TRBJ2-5	TGTGCCACCAGTGATTTTTGGGGCCAGACCCAGTACTTC	CATSDFWGQTQYF
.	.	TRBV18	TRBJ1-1	TGTGCCAGCTCACCGTCGACAGAGAACACTGAAGCTTTCTTT	CASSPSTENTEAFF
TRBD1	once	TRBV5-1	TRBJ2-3	TGCGCCAGCAGCTTCTACAGGGGGAGCACAGATACGCAGTATTTT	CASSFYRGSTDTQYF
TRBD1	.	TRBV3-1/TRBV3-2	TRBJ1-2	TGTGCCAGCAGCCCCTATGGGACAGATAACTATGGCTACACCTTC	CASSPYGTDNYGYTF